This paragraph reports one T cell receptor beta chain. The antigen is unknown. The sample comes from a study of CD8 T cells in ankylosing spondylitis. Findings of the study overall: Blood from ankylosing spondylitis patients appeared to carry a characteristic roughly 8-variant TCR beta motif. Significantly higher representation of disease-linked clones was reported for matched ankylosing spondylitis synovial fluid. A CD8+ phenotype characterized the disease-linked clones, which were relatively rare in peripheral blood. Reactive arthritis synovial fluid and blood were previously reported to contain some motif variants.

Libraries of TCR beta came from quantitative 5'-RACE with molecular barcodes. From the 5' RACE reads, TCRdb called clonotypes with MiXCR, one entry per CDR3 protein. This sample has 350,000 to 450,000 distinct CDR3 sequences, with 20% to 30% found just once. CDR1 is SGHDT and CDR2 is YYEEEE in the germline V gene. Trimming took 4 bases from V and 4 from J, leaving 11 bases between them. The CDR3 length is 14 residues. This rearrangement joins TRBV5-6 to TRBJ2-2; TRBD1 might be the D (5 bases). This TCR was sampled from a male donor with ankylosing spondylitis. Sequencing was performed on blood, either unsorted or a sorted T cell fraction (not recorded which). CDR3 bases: TGTGCCAGCAGCCTCGGACATTTCACCGGGGAGCTGTTTTTT. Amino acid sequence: CASSLGHFTGELFF.